Sequencing of this TCR beta chain was carried out in a study of a mutant IDH1 vaccine in newly diagnosed glioma. Overall study context: Administration of eight vaccinations to patients took place in weeks 1, 3, 5, 7, 11, 15, 19, 23. Patients received vaccination from 4-6 weeks after radiotherapy alone, or with temozolomide cycles. Most patients had radiochemotherapy with temozolomide before enrollment; others had one alone. Treated patients, averaging around 40 years, were around 62% male and roughly 38% female.

The time point was: week 5, during vaccination. A single vaccine dose contained 300 ug of mutant IDH1 20-mer peptide, and topical imiquimod was used with it. Generated by immunoSEQ multiplex PCR, the TCRdb table keeps only in-frame clones and is missing some. The sample holds 30,000 to 35,000 clones; approximately 53% are singletons and the top ten take 11%. The CDR3 contains 16 residues. Germline-derived CDR1 and CDR2 are MGHRA and YSYEKL. The V segment lost 4 bases and the J segment 4 bases; nucleotides outside the gene matches: 10. In this sample, this clone turned up a few times. The antigen is unknown.

This chain joins TRBV4-1 and TRBJ1-5; 7 bases align to TRBD1. Sequencing used PBMCs, obtained from a glioma patient whose treatment included an IDH1 peptide vaccine. The sequence came from a woman between 18 and 30 years old with glioma. CDR3 in amino acids: CASSPYLGQKNQPQHF. CDR3 coding DNA: TGCGCCAGCAGCCCCTATCTGGGACAGAAGAATCAGCCCCAGCATTTT.